Listed here are 15 T cell receptor beta chains from one sample, sequenced in a study of blood T cell dynamics during melanoma immunotherapy. Documented time point: pre-treatment baseline. Using immunoSEQ multiplex PCR, the repertoire was profiled, and TCRdb retains in-frame clones only, with some absent. Among fewer than 15,000 clones listed, roughly 94% were seen once. This specimen consisted of effector memory CD8+ T cells from blood, obtained from a patient treated with checkpoint blockade. These receptor sequences come from a human donor with melanoma.

The chain links TRBV29-1 to TRBJ1-1; 7 nucleotides line up with TRBD1. V lost 6 bases and J lost 0; bases outside the gene matches: 7. In germline, CDR1 is SQVTM, CDR2 ANQGSEA. The CDR3 extends over 14 amino acids. The CDR3 DNA follows: TGCAGCGTCCAAGGACAGGAGCTGAACACTGAAGCTTTCTTT. Its protein product is CSVQGQELNTEAFF.

The chain joins TRBV10-3 to TRBJ1-6; D gene uncertain. The V and J ends lost 4 bases and 11 bases respectively, with 21 bases between them. Germline lookup yields CDR1 ENHRY and CDR2 SYGVKD. This CDR3 has 16 residues. CDR3 residues: CAISASVMSTRAPLHF. CDR3 bases: TGTGCCATCAGTGCAAGTGTTATGAGCACCCGGGCACCCCTCCACTTT.

The rearrangement links TRBV5-4 to TRBJ2-7; 9 nucleotides agree with TRBD1. V shed 4 bases and J 0 bases; nucleotides not matched to a gene: 5. Germline V gene data show CDR1 as SGHNT and CDR2 as YYREEE (reference sequence). The length of the CDR3 is 15 residues. Here the CDR3 DNA reads TGTGCCAGCAGCCCCGGGACAGGGAGCTCCTACGAGCAGTACTTC. Translated, it gives CASSPGTGSSYEQYF.

The chain recombines TRBV19 with TRBJ2-1, with no clear D. The V end lost 1 base, the J end lost 9 bases, and 10 bases lay between the germline ends. Germline lookup yields CDR1 LNHDA and CDR2 SQIVND (reference sequence). This CDR3 spans 13 amino acids. DNA for the CDR3: TGTGCCAGTAGTATAGGGTCTATCGTTGAGCAGTTCTTC. This codes for CASSIGSIVEQFF.

The chain has TRBV5-1 and TRBJ2-5, with 12 bases that match TRBD1. Germline CDR1 SGHRS, CDR2 YFSETQ. This CDR3 contains 16 residues. The junction had 6 bases not matched to a gene; V was cut back by 4 bases and J by 2 bases. CDR3 sequence (DNA): TGCGCCAGCAGCGAGGGGACAGGGGGCATTCAAGAGACCCAGTACTTC. Protein: CASSEGTGGIQETQYF. Supplemented by reference TRBV5-1 and TRBJ2-5, the full variable domain reads KAGVTQTPRYLIKTRGQQVTLSCSPISGHRSVSWYQQTPGQGLQFLFEYFSETQRNKGNFPGRFSGRQFSNSRSEMNVSTLELGDSALYLCASSEGTGGIQETQYFGPGTRLLVL.

J is TRBJ2-6 and V is TRBV2, with 9 bases lining up with TRBD1. The junction had 22 bases not matched to a gene; V was cut back by 10 bases and J by 0 bases. Per the germline V gene, CDR1 is SNHLY and CDR2 is FYNNEI. This CDR3 spans 21 amino acids. The CDR3 protein is CAKDSDRGLGADPSGANVLTF. CDR3 DNA: TGTGCCAAGGACTCGGACAGGGGCCTGGGGGCGGATCCCTCTGGGGCCAACGTCCTGACTTTC.

This clone was seen just once. This chain links TRBV7-9 with TRBJ2-7, with a weak D call TRBD1 (5 bases). CDR3 length: 15 residues. Deletions cut 4 bases from V and 7 bases from J, with 20 bases between. The germline V gene has CDR1 SEHNR and CDR2 FQNEAQ (reference sequence). The CDR3 protein is CASSSLQDPSREQYF. The CDR3 bases are TGTGCCAGCAGCTCCCTACAGGACCCCTCGAGGGAGCAGTACTTC.

V gene TRBV2 combines with J gene TRBJ1-2; a possible D gene is TRBD1 (6 bases). The CDR3 length is 15 residues. The V end lost 7 bases, the J end lost 8 bases, and 23 bases lay between the germline ends. Germline CDR1 reads SNHLY; CDR2 reads FYNNEI. CDR3 in DNA: TGTGCCAGCATTAGGTGGGGGCGCGAGGAGGAAGGCTACACCTTC. Amino acid sequence: CASIRWGREEEGYTF.

The J gene is TRBJ2-1, the V gene TRBV4-3; 10 nucleotides align to TRBD2. The V and J ends lost 3 bases and 7 bases, in that order; junction bases with no gene match: 9. This CDR3 is built from 16 residues. The germline V gene has CDR1 LGHNA and CDR2 YSLEER. CDR3 protein: CASSQISGRTRNEQFF. Written as DNA, the CDR3 is TGCGCCAGCAGCCAGATTAGCGGGAGGACCCGGAATGAGCAGTTCTTC.

The chain is built from TRBV18 and TRBJ2-1, with 9 nucleotides matching TRBD1. Germline CDR1 reads KGHSH; CDR2 reads LQKENI. J was trimmed by 7 bases and V by 6 bases; bases with no gene match: 1. This CDR3 has 12 residues. CDR3 DNA sequence: TGTGCCAGCTCGGGACAGGGAAATGAGCAGTTCTTC. Translating gives CASSGQGNEQFF.

CDR3 loop: CASSPAMNTEAFF. The CDR3 nucleotides read TGTGCCAGTAGTCCAGCCATGAACACTGAAGCTTTCTTT. The genes are TRBV19 and TRBJ1-1; D not certain. Germline V gene lookup returns CDR1 LNHDA and CDR2 SQIVND (reference sequence). The CDR3 has 13 residues. V was pared by 5 bases and J by 0 bases, with 7 bases between.

The V gene is TRBV7-6, the J gene TRBJ2-2; D is ambiguous. V dropped 2 bases and J dropped 4 bases, with 5 bases sitting between them. Germline CDR1 and CDR2: SGHVS and FNYEAQ. This CDR3 has 13 amino acids. CDR3 sequence reads: CASSLWGTGELFF. CDR3 nucleotides: TGTGCCAGCAGCTTATGGGGCACCGGGGAGCTGTTTTTT.

The chain links TRBV28 to TRBJ1-1; no clear D gene. The CDR3 contains 12 residues. Trimming removed 3 bases at V and 8 bases at J, with 10 bases between. From germline, CDR1 is MDHEN and CDR2 SYDVKM. The CDR3 spells CASSFDSNEAFF. For the CDR3, the DNA is TGTGCCAGCAGTTTCGATAGCAACGAAGCTTTCTTT.

The genes are TRBV27 and TRBJ2-4; perhaps TRBD1 as D (6 bases). V was trimmed by 6 bases and J by 6 bases, leaving 12 bases between them. This CDR3 region has 13 residues. The germline gives CDR1 MNHEY, CDR2 SMNVEV (reference sequence). The CDR3 reads CASSRGQLNIQYF. CDR3 in DNA: TGTGCCAGCAGCCGTGGACAGTTAAACATTCAGTACTTC.

V and J are TRBV7-2 and TRBJ2-1; 12 positions match TRBD2. Germline V lookup: CDR1 SGHTA, CDR2 FQGNSA. J was trimmed by 3 bases and V by 5 bases; bases with no gene match: 11. CDR3 length: 18 amino acids. The CDR3 is CASSVPQLAGGFYNEQFF. CDR3 nucleotide sequence: TGTGCCAGCAGCGTGCCCCAACTAGCGGGAGGTTTCTACAATGAGCAGTTCTTC.